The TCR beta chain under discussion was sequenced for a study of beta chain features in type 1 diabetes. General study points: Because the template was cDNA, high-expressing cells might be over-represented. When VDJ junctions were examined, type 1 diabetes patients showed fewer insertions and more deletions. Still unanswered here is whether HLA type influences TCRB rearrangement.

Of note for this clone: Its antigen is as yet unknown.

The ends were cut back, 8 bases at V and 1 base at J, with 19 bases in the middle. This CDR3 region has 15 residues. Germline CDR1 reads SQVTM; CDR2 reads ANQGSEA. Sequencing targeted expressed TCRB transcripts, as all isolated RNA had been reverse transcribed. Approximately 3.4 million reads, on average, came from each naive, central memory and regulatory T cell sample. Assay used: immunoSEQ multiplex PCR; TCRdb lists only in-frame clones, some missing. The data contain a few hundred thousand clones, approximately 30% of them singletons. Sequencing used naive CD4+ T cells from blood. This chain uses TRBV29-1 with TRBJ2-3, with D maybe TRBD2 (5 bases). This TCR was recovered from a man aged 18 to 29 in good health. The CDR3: CSTRSSQSRTDTQYF. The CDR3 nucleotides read TGCAGCACTAGGTCTAGCCAATCCCGCACAGATACGCAGTATTTT.